Following are 7 T cell receptor beta chains from one sample sequenced in a study of T cell responses to AZD1222 COVID-19 vaccine. Data came from immunoSEQ multiplex PCR; TCRdb stores just in-frame clones and leaves some out. The sample lists 50,000 to 65,000 clones; around nine tenths were seen once. The sample consisted of peripheral blood, taken 28 days after the second dose of the MenACWY control vaccine. These receptors came from an adult who received the MenACWY meningococcal vaccine as a control.

Comment on this clone: Other nucleotide sequences in the sample specify the same CDR3. This chain connects TRBV18 to TRBJ2-1, with a possible D match to TRBD2 (5 bases). CDR1 and CDR2 (germline): KGHSH, LQKENI. Trimming took off 0 bases at V and 1 base at J, with 10 bases between the two ends. CDR3 length: 16 residues. CDR3 bases: TGTGCCAGCTCACCACCGTCGCGGGTGTCCTACAATGAGCAGTTCTTC. It codes for CASSPPSRVSYNEQFF.

This clone was recorded once. The chain has TRBV28 and TRBJ2-1; D gene unclear. Germline V CDR1 and CDR2: MDHEN, SYDVKM. V was trimmed by 11 bases and J by 4 bases, leaving 15 bases between them. CDR3 length: 13 residues. CDR3 loop: CAPGFSLYNEQFF. In DNA, the CDR3 is TGTGCCCCGGGCTTTTCCTTATACAATGAGCAGTTCTTC.

The chain employs TRBV18 and TRBJ2-7; D is possibly TRBD1 (5 bases). Germline CDR1 is KGHSH and CDR2 is LQKENI. The CDR3 contains 14 residues. The V gene lost 6 bases and the J gene lost 3 bases, with 15 bases spanning the gap. Written as DNA, the CDR3 is TGTGCCAGCTCGTCAACAGGCCGGAACTACGAGCAGTACTTC. Its translation is CASSSTGRNYEQYF. The variable domain in full, completed from reference TRBV18 and TRBJ2-7, reads NAGVMQNPRHLVRRRGQEARLRCSPMKGHSHVYWYRQLPEEGLKFMVYLQKENIIDESGMPKERFSAEFPKEGPSILRIQQVVRGDSAAYFCASSSTGRNYEQYFGPGTRLTVT.

The genes are TRBV30 and TRBJ1-6, with D unclear. CDR1 GTSNPN and CDR2 SVGIG come from the germline V gene (reference sequence). V lost 7 bases, J lost 6 bases, and 13 bases lay in between. The CDR3 is 13 residues long. The CDR3 coding sequence is TGTGCCTCAGATGCGGTGGGTAATTCACCCCTCCACTTT. It is translated as CASDAVGNSPLHF.

The chain carries TRBV14 and TRBJ2-5; D is possibly TRBD1 or TRBD2 (5 bases each). The CDR3 covers 14 residues. Trimming stripped 1 base from V and 5 bases from J, with 11 bases between. The germline gives CDR1 SGHDN, CDR2 FVKESK. The CDR3 reads CASSQVGGVETQYF. The CDR3 nucleotides are TGTGCCAGCAGCCAAGTTGGGGGAGTTGAGACCCAGTACTTC.

The chain is built from TRBV7-9 and TRBJ1-6; D gene uncertain. The CDR3 loop spans 13 amino acids. Trimming pared 2 bases from V and 7 bases from J, leaving 6 bases between. CDR1 and CDR2 from the germline V gene are SEHNR and FQNEAQ (reference sequence). The CDR3 here is CASSLSRNSPLHF. CDR3 sequence (DNA): TGTGCCAGCAGCTTATCTCGGAATTCACCCCTCCACTTT.

The chain links TRBV30 to TRBJ2-1, with D possibly TRBD2 on 6 matching bases. CDR1 GTSNPN and CDR2 SVGIG come from the germline V gene (reference sequence). V dropped 7 bases and J dropped 4 bases, with 17 bases sitting between them. This CDR3 spans 14 amino acids. The CDR3 DNA reads TGTGCCTCCGCGGGGCAGGTCTTATACAATGAGCAGTTCTTC. Its protein product is CASAGQVLYNEQFF.